The 25 T cell receptor beta chains presented below share a single source sample, sequenced in a study of T-cell memory formation after mild COVID-19. TCRdb reanalysed the 5' RACE reads using MiXCR and keeps one entry per CDR3 protein. The sample lists around 150,000 distinct CDR3 sequences, around a third occurring once. Sequenced input: PBMCs or a T cell subset sorted from them (not recorded which). These receptors were obtained from an adult woman who had mild COVID-19 (a few samples of this study predate the infection). Cell type and time point are not known.

In its sample, this clonotype was seen a few times. This chain uses TRBV4-1 with TRBJ2-2; D possibly corresponds to TRBD1 (5 bases). The length of the CDR3 is 14 residues. V dropped 1 base and J dropped 5 bases, with 8 bases sitting between them. CDR1 and CDR2 from the germline V gene are MGHRA and YSYEKL. CDR3 residues: CASSQAQGTGELFF. DNA for the CDR3: TGCGCCAGCAGCCAAGCCCAGGGTACCGGGGAGCTGTTTTTT.

The rearrangement links TRBV11-1 to TRBJ2-2, with 7 bases that match TRBD2. The CDR3 sequence is 16 residues long. Germline V gene sequence: CDR1 SGHAT, CDR2 FQDESV (reference sequence). Unmatched junction bases numbered 8, after V lost 5 bases and J lost 2 bases. CDR3 residues: CASSRSWGGNTGELFF. DNA of the CDR3: TGTGCCAGCAGCCGCAGTTGGGGGGGAAACACCGGGGAGCTGTTTTTT.

The chain joins TRBV6-5 to TRBJ2-1; TRBD1 or TRBD2 may be the D gene (5 bases each). Trimming took off 0 bases at V and 0 bases at J, with 15 bases between the two ends. The CDR3 has 18 residues. Germline CDR1 is MNHEY and CDR2 is SVGAGI. DNA of the CDR3: TGTGCCAGCAGTTACTCGAGGGGTTCTTCCCGCTCCTACAATGAGCAGTTCTTC. Protein: CASSYSRGSSRSYNEQFF.

This chain uses TRBV29-1 with TRBJ2-2; 8 bases are a match to TRBD1. CDR1 and CDR2 from the germline V gene are SQVTM and ANQGSEA. V trimming: 5 bases; J trimming: 3 bases; junction bases outside the gene matches: 5. The CDR3 length is 14 residues. The CDR3 protein is CSVRQGLDTGELFF. DNA of the CDR3: TGCAGCGTTCGACAGGGGTTGGACACCGGGGAGCTGTTTTTT.

The V gene is TRBV18, the J gene TRBJ2-1; D is ambiguous. CDR1 KGHSH and CDR2 LQKENI come from the germline V gene. CDR3 size: 15 residues. V was clipped by 0 bases and J by 4 bases, with 10 bases between them. The CDR3 spells CASSPPSAAYNEQFF. Here the CDR3 DNA reads TGTGCCAGCTCACCACCGTCGGCTGCGTACAATGAGCAGTTCTTC.

The chain recombines TRBV7-9 with TRBJ1-5; D uncertain. Germline values: CDR1 SEHNR, CDR2 FQNEAQ (reference sequence). The V and J ends lost 6 bases and 2 bases respectively, with 11 bases between them. The length of the CDR3 is 14 residues. The CDR3 here is CASSYAEGNQPQHF. DNA of the CDR3: TGTGCCAGCAGTTATGCCGAGGGCAATCAGCCCCAGCATTTT.

This clonotype was observed a handful of times. The V gene is TRBV24-1, the J gene TRBJ2-2; D assignment may be TRBD1 or TRBD2 (5 bases each). The CDR3 is 14 amino acids. Germline loops: CDR1 KGHDR, CDR2 SFDVKD. Trimming cost V 4 bases and J 7 bases, with 12 bases left between them. DNA for the CDR3: TGTGCCACCAGTGACCTGGGACCTGGCGGGGAGCTGTTTTTT. Its protein is CATSDLGPGGELFF.

The rearrangement uses TRBV15 and TRBJ2-7; 12 bases fit TRBD2. V shed 6 bases and J 1 base; nucleotides not matched to a gene: 4. CDR1 LNHNV and CDR2 YYDKDF come from the germline V gene (reference sequence). The CDR3 length is 15 residues. The CDR3 loop reads CATSETSGSSYEQYF. The DNA for the CDR3 is TGTGCCACCAGTGAGACTAGCGGGAGTTCCTACGAGCAGTACTTC.

The V call is TRBV2, the J call TRBJ1-2, with TRBD1 identical over 7 bases. The V and J ends lost 5 bases and 4 bases, in that order; junction bases with no gene match: 10. This CDR3 is built from 15 residues. CDR1 SNHLY and CDR2 FYNNEI come from the germline V gene. CDR3 sequence reads: CASSQVTQGIYGYTF. CDR3 sequence (DNA): TGTGCCAGCAGTCAAGTTACACAGGGGATCTATGGCTACACCTTC.

This clonotype was observed a handful of times. The rearrangement joins TRBV7-9 to TRBJ2-3; D remains ambiguous. V lost 4 bases and J lost 5, with 13 bases in between. There are 14 residues in the CDR3. The germline V gene encodes CDR1 SEHNR and CDR2 FQNEAQ (reference sequence). The CDR3 coding sequence is TGTGCCAGCAGCTCCTGGGTAGGCAGAGATACGCAGTATTTT. It yields the protein CASSSWVGRDTQYF.

This chain joins TRBV9 and TRBJ2-2; perhaps TRBD2 as D (6 bases). Germline V CDR1 and CDR2: SGDLS, YYNGEE. There are 15 residues in the CDR3. The V and J ends lost 0 bases and 0 bases respectively, with 6 bases between them. The CDR3 sequence is CASSVGLANTGELFF. CDR3 nucleotide sequence: TGTGCCAGCAGCGTAGGACTAGCGAACACCGGGGAGCTGTTTTTT. Drawing the rest from reference TRBV9 and TRBJ2-2, the complete variable domain is DSGVTQTPKHLITATGQRVTLRCSPRSGDLSVYWYQQSLDQGLQFLIQYYNGEERAKGNILERFSAQQFPDLHSELNLSSLELGDSALYFCASSVGLANTGELFFGEGSRLTVL.

This clonotype was found a few times. J is TRBJ1-5 and V is TRBV12-3 or TRBV12-4; the D gene is possibly TRBD1 (5 bases). Trimming left V 6 bases short and J 1 base short, with 7 bases between. This CDR3 spans 13 amino acids. The CDR3 sequence is CASRGGSNQPQHF. The CDR3 bases are TGTGCCAGCAGGGGGGGAAGCAATCAGCCCCAGCATTTT.

The gene calls are TRBV11-2 and TRBJ2-6, with 8 bases that match TRBD1. The V segment lost 4 bases and the J segment 0 bases; nucleotides outside the gene matches: 8. Per germline, CDR1 SGHAT and CDR2 FQNNGV. The CDR3 is 18 amino acids. The CDR3 nucleotides read TGTGCCAGCAGCTCCCCCAGGGGGCCTCGCTCTGGGGCCAACGTCCTGACTTTC. Translating it yields CASSSPRGPRSGANVLTF. Together with reference TRBV11-2 and TRBJ2-6, the CDR3 gives the full variable domain: EAGVAQSPRYKIIEKRQSVAFWCNPISGHATLYWYQQILGQGPKLLIQFQNNGVVDDSQLPKDRFSAERLKGVDSTLKIQPAKLEDSAVYLCASSSPRGPRSGANVLTFGAGSRLTVL.

V and J are TRBV20-1 and TRBJ2-5; D may be TRBD2 (6 bases). Per the germline V gene, CDR1 is DFQATT and CDR2 is SNEGSKA (reference sequence). The CDR3 spans 13 residues. The V end was cut by 3 bases, the J end by 4 bases, with 12 bases between. The CDR3 DNA reads TGCAGTGCTAGTAGCCGAGCGGGAGAGACCCAGTACTTC. Translated, it gives CSASSRAGETQYF.

The sample holds a few counts of this clonotype. J is TRBJ1-1 and V is TRBV3-1, with D unclear. V lost 4 bases to trimming and J lost 1 base, with 10 bases between them. CDR3 size: 14 residues. Germline V gives CDR1 LGHDT, CDR2 YNNKEL (reference sequence). The CDR3 sequence: CASSRAHRNTEAFF. The CDR3 DNA is TGTGCCAGCAGCCGAGCCCATCGGAACACTGAAGCTTTCTTT. Looking up the rest from reference TRBV3-1 and TRBJ1-1 gives the full variable domain: DTAVSQTPKYLVTQMGNDKSIKCEQNLGHDTMYWYKQDSKKFLKIMFSYNNKELIINETVPNRFSPKSPDKAHLNLHINSLELGDSAVYFCASSRAHRNTEAFFGQGTRLTVV.

The sample holds a few counts of this clonotype. The chain couples TRBV7-9 to TRBJ2-1, with TRBD1 matching 7 bases. V lost 4 bases, J lost 8 bases, and 8 bases stayed unmatched. Looked up from germline, CDR1 is SEHNR and CDR2 is FQNEAQ (reference sequence). This CDR3 region has 14 residues. The CDR3 sequence is CASSSQQGFDEQFF. The CDR3 DNA reads TGTGCCAGCAGCTCCCAACAGGGGTTTGATGAGCAGTTCTTC.

The genes are TRBV6-2 or TRBV6-3 and TRBJ2-3, with a possible D match to TRBD2 (6 bases). CDR1 is MNHEY, CDR2 SVGEGT, per germline. The germline V and J ends were trimmed by 8 bases and 3 bases, with 12 bases remaining between them. The CDR3 has 13 amino acids. Here the CDR3 reads CASGLLLTDTQYF. CDR3 coding DNA: TGTGCCAGCGGACTACTACTAACAGATACGCAGTATTTT.

About this clonotype itself: A junction end diverges from the germline sequence, so it may reflect a read error. V usage is TRBV7-7 and J usage is TRBJ2-1, with D unresolved. CDR1 is SSHAT, CDR2 FNYEAQ, per germline (reference sequence). The CDR3 runs to 14 residues. CDR3 loop: CASSFGVNTVEQFF. The CDR3 DNA is TGTGCTAGCAGCTTTGGCGTGAATACTGTTGAGCAGTTCTTC.

This clonotype was observed a few times. The genes are TRBV6-2 or TRBV6-3 and TRBJ2-7; TRBD1 matches 9 bases. Germline loops: CDR1 MNHEY, CDR2 SVGEGT. V was clipped by 4 bases and J by 7 bases; unmatched bases: 11. CDR3 length: 15 residues. DNA of the CDR3: TGTGCCAGCAGTTCAAGACAGGGGGGCTATCGGGAGCAGTACTTC. Translation gives CASSSRQGGYREQYF.

This clonotype was detected only a few times. The chain carries TRBV7-9 and TRBJ2-7; a weak D match, TRBD1 (5 bases). The germline gives CDR1 SEHNR, CDR2 FQNEAQ (reference sequence). V dropped 3 bases and J dropped 5 bases, with 5 bases sitting between them. The CDR3 spans 11 residues. CDR3 coding DNA: TGTGCCAGCAGCTTCAGGGACGAGCAGTACTTC. Translation gives CASSFRDEQYF.

This clonotype occurred many times. The chain uses TRBV6-4 and TRBJ2-3; 9 nucleotides match TRBD2. Germline V gene data show CDR1 as MRHNA and CDR2 as SNTAGT. J was trimmed by 5 bases and V by 6 bases; bases with no gene match: 9. The CDR3 is 15 residues long. The CDR3 bases are TGTGCCAGCAGAGAGGGACTAGCCTTGAGAGATACGCAGTATTTT. Protein product: CASREGLALRDTQYF.

This clonotype was seen a few times. The V call is TRBV9, the J call TRBJ2-7; D gene uncertain. The CDR3 sequence is 12 residues long. Germline V CDR1 and CDR2: SGDLS, YYNGEE. V lost 5 bases, J lost 1 base, and 7 bases lay in between. The CDR3 reads CASSDASYEQYF. CDR3 nucleotide sequence: TGTGCCAGCAGTGACGCATCCTACGAGCAGTACTTC.

This clonotype was found a few times. The gene calls are TRBV20-1 and TRBJ2-2, with 10 bases that match TRBD1. V shed 6 bases and J 1 base; nucleotides not matched to a gene: 2. CDR1 and CDR2 (germline): DFQATT, SNEGSKA (reference sequence). The CDR3 consists of 14 residues. The CDR3 DNA follows: TGCAGTGCACGGACAGGGGGGAACACCGGGGAGCTGTTTTTT. Residues: CSARTGGNTGELFF.

This clonotype was observed a few times. The chain combines TRBV5-1 with TRBJ2-7; the D is unclear. The CDR3 length is 14 residues. V lost 3 bases to trimming and J lost 3 bases, with 13 bases between them. Germline V gene data show CDR1 as SGHRS and CDR2 as YFSETQ. As DNA, the CDR3 is TGCGCCAGCAGCTGGGGTCCCACAGACTACGAGCAGTACTTC. Protein: CASSWGPTDYEQYF.

This clonotype was detected a few times. The chain combines TRBV12-3 or TRBV12-4 with TRBJ2-7; D ambiguous. There are 13 residues in the CDR3. With 3 bases removed from V and 3 bases from J, the gap between germline ends came to 9 bases. In nucleotides, the CDR3 is TGTGCCAGCAGTTTTGGCAGTCGCTACGAGCAGTACTTC. It translates to CASSFGSRYEQYF.